This TCR beta chain was identified during a study of cytomegalovirus exposure and HLA in healthy donors. This CDR3 has 15 amino acids. The ends lost 4 bases at V and 2 bases at J; junction bases unmatched: 5. The germline V gene encodes CDR1 SGHVS and CDR2 FQNEAQ. This clone occurred a few times. The PCR made use of 60 Vbeta and 13 Jbeta primers. Assay: immunoSEQ multiplex PCR; the TCRdb copy retains only in-frame clones and omits some. This sample has over 200,000 clones, with roughly 70% found just once. Sample: PBMCs. The TCR sequence derives from a woman aged 25 to 39 in good health and CMV-seronegative. V usage is TRBV7-8 and J usage is TRBJ2-5; 9 bases fit TRBD2. The CDR3 here is CASSSVAGEQETQYF. The DNA of the CDR3 is TGTGCCAGCAGCTCTGTAGCGGGAGAGCAAGAGACCCAGTACTTC.